This TCR beta chain was identified during a study of CD8+ T cells in alopecia areata. As for the study in general: Treated patients received oral tofacitinib, 5 to 10 mg twice daily.

As concerns this clone: Antigen specificity is unknown.

Extracted from the samples, RNA was reverse transcribed into cDNA to serve as the sequencing template. Assay used: immunoSEQ multiplex PCR; TCRdb lists only in-frame clones, some missing. Of around 200,000 clones listed, 63% are singletons. Patients with alopecia areata provided lesional scalp punch biopsies as well as peripheral blood. Sorting from PBMCs produced CD4+ and CD8+ T cells. Regarding the study as a whole: Normal scalp had lower clonality than lesional scalp, with alopecia totalis/universalis lesions showing this most strongly.

This clonotype originated in a human donor with alopecia areata. The input for sequencing was CD4+ T cells sorted from blood, taken at week 0.

This CDR3 reads CATSRELSPQHF. The CDR3 DNA sequence: TGTGCCACCAGCAGGGAGCTTTCGCCCCAGCATTTT. The rearrangement joins TRBV15 to TRBJ1-5; D is uncertain. CDR1 and CDR2 (germline): LNHNV, YYDKDF (reference sequence). This CDR3 has 12 amino acids. Trimming pared 3 bases from V and 9 bases from J, leaving 9 bases between.